Below, one T cell receptor (beta chain) is given with its context. This sample is drawn from a study of blood T cell repertoires in COVID-19. Background on the study: COVID-19 samples from acute and convalescent phases originated in the United States, Italy and Spain. The analysed material was cDNA or gDNA that came from T cells, B-cell-depleted T cells, or PBMCs.

Authors' analysis steps: Amplifying reference gene primers gave estimates of nucleated cell counts. The method was immunoSEQ multiplex PCR; TCRdb's version includes in-frame clones alone and lacks a portion of them. V, J and clone size derive from that table, while D and trimming were established from the DNA sequence. Here the sample spans around 200,000 clones, 70% to 85% being singletons. From germline, CDR1 is KGHDR and CDR2 SFDVKD. Trimming stripped 6 bases from V and 9 bases from J, with 11 bases between. The CDR3 is 12 residues long. The origin of this receptor is a human donor in a cohort sampled during active COVID-19. J is TRBJ1-5 and V is TRBV24-1, with TRBD1 as a possible D gene (5 bases). Sequencing used peripheral blood. The CDR3 spells CATSSAGGPQHF. The CDR3 DNA reads TGTGCCACCAGTTCTGCGGGGGGGCCCCAGCATTTT.